This T cell receptor (beta chain) originates from a study of shared clonotypes between healthy human individuals. Study context: The cohort comprised a couple of women and a few men. Their ages spanned 18 to 49 years. Study-wide results and caveats: For naive CD4 cells, roughly 4.8% of clonotypes were shared across a handful of donors. Naive subsets generally exceeded memory subsets in estimated richness.

Concerning this clone: Its specificity is not known.

The protocol was immunoSEQ multiplex PCR, while the TCRdb copy is restricted to in-frame clones and leaves out a portion. Among roughly 550,000 clones, just under 97% were seen once, and the ten largest hold 0.095% to 0.12%. Naive CD8 cells lacked CD45RO, underwent positive selection for CCR7 and left out terminally differentiated effector memory CD45RA+ cells. The germline V gene has CDR1 MNHEY and CDR2 SMNVEV (reference sequence). V gave up 4 bases and J gave up 0 bases; unmatched junction bases: 6. There are 15 residues in the CDR3. The sequence derives from a young woman in good health. The chain carries TRBV27 and TRBJ2-7; TRBD2 matches at 7 bases. Input material: naive CD8+ T cells sorted from blood. This CDR3 reads CASSSELANSYEQYF. The CDR3 region has the DNA TGTGCCAGCAGTTCCGAACTAGCGAACTCCTACGAGCAGTACTTC.